This section outlines one TCR beta chain sequence together with its context. The CDR3 extends over 13 amino acids. Germline values: CDR1 MNHEY, CDR2 SVGEGT. V lost 0 bases and J 2 bases, leaving 5 bases between the germline ends. Amplified material comprised TCR beta CDR3 regions derived from RNA transcripts. Scientists carried out first-round RT-PCR using HTBI primers and then a second-round multiplex PCR. TCRdb itself ran the multiplex PCR reads through MiXCR, one entry per CDR3 protein. The data hold about 740,000 distinct CDR3 sequences, with around 40% observed a single time. This entry comes from a study of Graves' ophthalmopathy and Graves' hyperthyroidism.

Sequences were obtained from peripheral blood. This sequence joins TRBV6-2 or TRBV6-3 and TRBJ2-7; weak D call: TRBD2 (5 bases). The clonotype was recovered from an adult man with Graves' ophthalmopathy. The CDR3 here is CASSYSTTYEQYF. CDR3 sequence (DNA): TGTGCCAGCAGTTACTCGACTACCTACGAGCAGTACTTC.